This T cell receptor (beta chain) was sequenced in a study of T cell repertoires in cytomegalovirus infection. Background on the study: CMV infection plus the matching HLA type was flagged by public TCR beta signatures.

In TCRdb, the reads were re-called with MiXCR into one record per CDR3 protein. The repertoire includes about 450,000 distinct CDR3 sequences, approximately 31% of them detected once, and roughly 13% sits in the top ten. From germline, CDR1 is ENHRY and CDR2 SYGVKD. The length of the CDR3 is 16 residues. J lost 9 bases, V lost 0 bases, and 9 bases had no gene match. Notes on this clonotype: No antigen is known for it. This CDR3 is missing its conserved last phenylalanine or tryptophan, likely due to a read error.

Study-level points and caveats: Across the ex vivo response, the dominant clonotypes were HLA-C-restricted CMV-specific TCR beta clonotypes. There were carriers of CMV plus the relevant HLA, and cumulative public TCR beta family frequency identified them.

J is TRBJ2-1 and V is TRBV10-3; 9 positions agree with TRBD2. Sequencing used PBMCs. This TCR derives from a human donor in good health (CMV status not recorded). Some clones in this sample may be carry-over from other donors' samples. In nucleotides, the CDR3 is TGTGCCATCAGTGAGTCGGCGGGGGGGCCCTGGGGTGAGCAGTTCATC. Translating it yields CAISESAGGPWGEQFI.